These 30 T cell receptor beta chains were all obtained from the same sample, sequenced in a study of T cell responses to AZD1222 COVID-19 vaccine. TCRdb's table, derived via immunoSEQ multiplex PCR, lists solely in-frame clones and lacks some. The repertoire includes 130,000 or so clones, approximately 86% of them detected once, and around 3% sits in the top ten. The sample in question was peripheral blood, obtained 28 days after the second AZD1222 dose. Source of these receptors: an adult who received the AZD1222 COVID-19 vaccine.

J is TRBJ2-7 and V is TRBV11-3, with TRBD2 matching over 8 bases. This CDR3 has 14 amino acids. Germline V lookup: CDR1 SGHNT, CDR2 YENEEA. Unmatched junction bases numbered 5, after V lost 3 bases and J lost 4 bases. CDR3 protein: CASSFRGLGYEQYF. The CDR3 DNA reads TGTGCCAGCAGCTTTAGGGGACTAGGATACGAGCAGTACTTC. Using reference TRBV11-3 and TRBJ2-7 for the parts outside the CDR3, the full variable domain is EAGVVQSPRYKIIEKKQPVAFWCNPISGHNTLYWYLQNLGQGPELLIRYENEEAVDDSQLPKDRFSAERLKGVDSTLKIQPAELGDSAVYLCASSFRGLGYEQYFGPGTRLTVT.

The CDR3 region has the DNA TGTGCCAGTACGCAGGGAATAATGAACACTGAAGCTTTCTTT. Encoded protein: CASTQGIMNTEAFF. This sequence joins TRBV19 and TRBJ1-1; D might be TRBD1 (5 bases). This CDR3 region has 14 residues. V lost 7 bases and J 0 bases, leaving 12 bases between the germline ends. Germline CDR1 is LNHDA and CDR2 is SQIVND (reference sequence).

The chain combines TRBV9 with TRBJ2-7; D could derive from TRBD1 or TRBD2 (5 bases each). V lost 4 bases and J lost 0, with 11 bases in between. Germline V gives CDR1 SGDLS, CDR2 YYNGEE. The CDR3 covers 14 residues. This chain's CDR3 is CASSTGRTSYEQYF. Written as DNA, the CDR3 is TGTGCCAGCAGCACGGGACGGACCTCCTACGAGCAGTACTTC.

The chain is built from TRBV14 and TRBJ1-1; D not certain. There are 13 residues in the CDR3. Germline assignment: CDR1 SGHDN and CDR2 FVKESK. The V end lost 5 bases, the J end lost 1 base, and 8 bases lay between the germline ends. The DNA for the CDR3 is TGTGCCAGCAGCGATTACAGGAACACTGAAGCTTTCTTT. Translation gives CASSDYRNTEAFF.

The chain joins TRBV7-2 to TRBJ1-1; the match to TRBD1 covers 8 bases. The CDR3 extends over 12 amino acids. Germline V CDR1 and CDR2: SGHTA, FQGNSA. The trim removed 4 bases at V and 12 bases at J, leaving 7 bases unmatched. The CDR3 DNA reads as TGTGCCAGCAGCTACCGACAGGGGAGAACTTTCTTT. It yields the protein CASSYRQGRTFF.

The chain recombines TRBV16 with TRBJ2-1, with D uncertain. In germline, CDR1 is KGHSY, CDR2 FQNENV. The V and J ends lost 4 bases and 12 bases respectively, with 10 bases between them. The CDR3 totals 11 residues. The CDR3 nucleotides read TGTGCCAGCAGCCCCACCCGTATGCAGTTCTTC. It translates to CASSPTRMQFF.

The rearrangement joins TRBV5-1 to TRBJ2-2, with 7 bases fitting TRBD2. The CDR3 loop spans 15 amino acids. The germline CDR1 and CDR2 sequences are SGHRS and YFSETQ. V was pared by 4 bases and J by 7 bases, with 10 bases of the junction left unmatched. In nucleotides, the CDR3 is TGCGCCAGCAGCGAGCGGGGCGGGCATAACGGGGAGCTGTTTTTT. It yields the protein CASSERGGHNGELFF.

The chain employs TRBV11-3 and TRBJ2-5; 9 nucleotides agree with TRBD2. The J segment lost 4 bases and the V segment lost 1 base, leaving 4 bases of the junction unmatched. The CDR3 runs to 15 residues. CDR1 is SGHNT and CDR2 is YENEEA in the germline V gene. The CDR3 sequence: CASSLGGGAGETQYF. As DNA, the CDR3 is TGTGCCAGCAGCTTAGGCGGGGGGGCCGGAGAGACCCAGTACTTC.

V and J are TRBV11-3 and TRBJ2-7; D might be TRBD2 (5 bases). Trimming pared 5 bases from V and 0 bases from J, leaving 14 bases between. This CDR3 is built from 15 residues. Germline values: CDR1 SGHNT, CDR2 YENEEA. CDR3 residues: CASSPTGEGSYEQYF. In nucleotides, the CDR3 is TGTGCCAGCAGCCCGACCGGGGAAGGCTCCTACGAGCAGTACTTC.

This chain links TRBV12-3 or TRBV12-4 with TRBJ2-7; D tentatively reads TRBD1 or TRBD2 (5 bases each). CDR3 length: 13 amino acids. The ends were cut back, 4 bases at V and 4 bases at J, with 11 bases in the middle. The CDR3 region has the DNA TGTGCCAGCAGTTGGGGGACCGCGTACGAGCAGTACTTC. Its protein is CASSWGTAYEQYF.

V and J are TRBV15 and TRBJ2-7; TRBD1 agrees at 7 bases. Per germline, CDR1 LNHNV and CDR2 YYDKDF (reference sequence). The CDR3 sequence is 15 residues long. With 5 bases clipped from V and 6 bases from J, the junction kept 13 bases outside the gene matches. In DNA form, the CDR3 reads TGTGCCACCAGCCGAAGGACAGGTTACCTACCCGAGCAGTACTTC. Its translation: CATSRRTGYLPEQYF.

This clone was seen once. V and J are TRBV19 and TRBJ2-3, with TRBD2 matching 14 bases. With 1 base clipped from V and 5 bases from J, the junction kept 8 bases outside the gene matches. The CDR3 totals 18 residues. Per the germline V gene, CDR1 is LNHDA and CDR2 is SQIVND (reference sequence). CDR3 DNA: TGTGCCAGTAGTATAGGACCCGGACTAGCGGGGGGAAGAGATACGCAGTATTTT. Its protein product is CASSIGPGLAGGRDTQYF. The whole variable domain, remainder taken from reference TRBV19 and TRBJ2-3, is DGGITQSPKYLFRKEGQNVTLSCEQNLNHDAMYWYRQDPGQGLRLIYYSQIVNDFQKGDIAEGYSVSREKKESFPLTVTSAQKNPTAFYLCASSIGPGLAGGRDTQYFGPGTRLTVL.

The chain is built from TRBV5-1 and TRBJ2-3; weak D call: TRBD1 (6 bases). The CDR3 is made up of 16 amino acids. Germline V gene sequence: CDR1 SGHRS, CDR2 YFSETQ. V was trimmed by 4 bases and J by 8 bases, leaving 23 bases between them. Here the CDR3 reads CASSPDRGLIRATQYF. For the CDR3, the DNA is TGCGCCAGCAGCCCGGATAGGGGGTTAATTAGGGCTACGCAGTATTTT. The variable domain in full, completed from reference TRBV5-1 and TRBJ2-3, reads KAGVTQTPRYLIKTRGQQVTLSCSPISGHRSVSWYQQTPGQGLQFLFEYFSETQRNKGNFPGRFSGRQFSNSRSEMNVSTLELGDSALYLCASSPDRGLIRATQYFGPGTRLTVL.

The chain is built from TRBV30 and TRBJ2-7; no definite D call. Trimming cost V 0 bases and J 0 bases, with 6 bases left between them. CDR1 is GTSNPN and CDR2 is SVGIG in the germline V gene (reference sequence). The CDR3 spans 13 residues. For the CDR3, the DNA is TGTGCCTGGAGTGTAGGCAGCTCCTACGAGCAGTACTTC. This codes for CAWSVGSSYEQYF.

The chain uses TRBV19 and TRBJ1-6; 9 nucleotides agree with TRBD1. This CDR3 is 16 amino acids long. Germline V gives CDR1 LNHDA, CDR2 SQIVND (reference sequence). The V segment lost 6 bases and the J segment 7 bases; nucleotides outside the gene matches: 10. The CDR3 nucleotides are TGTGCCAGTAGGCCCCAGGGGGACAGGGTAAATTCACCCCTCCACTTT. Protein sequence: CASRPQGDRVNSPLHF.

This sequence joins TRBV11-2 and TRBJ2-7, with TRBD2 matching over 8 bases. This CDR3 comprises 15 residues. J gave up 4 bases and V 5 bases, and 10 bases lay outside the gene matches. In germline, CDR1 is SGHAT, CDR2 FQNNGV. The CDR3 here is CASSPSSGEHYEQYF. Here the CDR3 DNA reads TGTGCCAGCAGCCCCAGTAGCGGGGAACATTACGAGCAGTACTTC.

CDR3 DNA sequence: TGTGCCAGCCGTCCTTCCTCGGGGGCACCTACCATGAACACTGAAGCTTTCTTT. The encoded protein is CASRPSSGAPTMNTEAFF. This chain joins TRBV19 and TRBJ1-1, with TRBD1 as a possible D gene (6 bases). The germline V gene has CDR1 LNHDA and CDR2 SQIVND (reference sequence). Trimming shortened V by 9 bases and J by 0 bases, and 26 bases separated the two germline ends. The CDR3 spans 18 residues.

The rearrangement uses TRBV10-3 and TRBJ2-5; possibly TRBD2 for D (5 bases). CDR1 and CDR2 (germline): ENHRY, SYGVKD. This CDR3 is built from 13 residues. Trimming cost V 4 bases and J 5 bases, with 11 bases left between them. This CDR3 reads CAISVASRETQYF. The DNA for the CDR3 is TGTGCCATCAGTGTGGCTAGCCGGGAGACCCAGTACTTC.

This rearrangement joins TRBV5-1 to TRBJ2-7, with D possibly matching TRBD2 (6 bases). The CDR3 has 13 residues. The V end lost 0 bases, the J end lost 6 bases, and 10 bases lay between the germline ends. Germline CDR1 SGHRS, CDR2 YFSETQ. The CDR3 protein is CASSLAEGGEQYF. The CDR3 coding sequence is TGCGCCAGCAGCTTGGCCGAGGGAGGCGAGCAGTACTTC.

The genes are TRBV3-1 (or the pseudogene TRBV3-2) and TRBJ2-5; the match to TRBD2 covers 7 bases. V gave up 3 bases and J gave up 10 bases; unmatched junction bases: 17. Germline values: CDR1 LGHDT, CDR2 YNNKEL (reference sequence). The CDR3 runs 16 residues. CDR3: CASSHIGDYPPRDQYF. Written as DNA, the CDR3 is TGTGCCAGCAGCCATATAGGGGACTACCCTCCACGGGACCAGTACTTC.

This clone has only one observation. The chain joins TRBV5-8 to TRBJ1-3, with D tentatively TRBD1 (6 bases). Trimming left V 4 bases short and J 0 bases short, with 14 bases between. This CDR3 has 16 amino acids. Germline CDR1 SGHTS, CDR2 YDEGEE. For the CDR3, the DNA is TGTGCCAGCAGCCTAGGACAGTACGCCTCTGGAAACACCATATATTTT. This sequence encodes CASSLGQYASGNTIYF.

The V call is TRBV10-3, the J call TRBJ2-1; D unresolved. Germline loops: CDR1 ENHRY, CDR2 SYGVKD. The CDR3 consists of 13 residues. V was cut by 6 bases and J by 4 bases, with 10 bases left in between. In nucleotides, the CDR3 is TGTGCCATCAGCCCCCTTGAGTACAATGAGCAGTTCTTC. It yields the protein CAISPLEYNEQFF.

V usage is TRBV6-5 and J usage is TRBJ1-4, with a tentative D call TRBD1 (5 bases). CDR3 length: 15 residues. The germline V gene encodes CDR1 MNHEY and CDR2 SVGAGI. The germline V and J ends were trimmed by 6 bases and 7 bases, with 18 bases remaining between them. The CDR3 DNA sequence: TGTGCCAGCAGCTCGGCGGGGGGTTGGGGTGAAAAACTGTTTTTT. It codes for CASSSAGGWGEKLFF.

The chain has TRBV19 and TRBJ1-2, with D uncertain. Germline V CDR1 and CDR2: LNHDA, SQIVND (reference sequence). Trimming took 8 bases from V and 2 from J, leaving 9 bases between them. The CDR3 covers 12 residues. This CDR3 reads CASWTGNYGYTF. Written as DNA, the CDR3 is TGTGCCAGTTGGACGGGAAACTATGGCTACACCTTC.

J is TRBJ2-5 and V is TRBV7-2; TRBD2 matches 9 bases. The trim removed 1 base at V and 7 bases at J, leaving 7 bases unmatched. The CDR3 extends over 15 amino acids. Per germline, CDR1 SGHTA and CDR2 FQGNSA. The CDR3 coding sequence is TGTGCCAGCAGCTTAGGCGGGGGGGCGGTGAGGACCCAGTACTTC. Its translation is CASSLGGGAVRTQYF.

The chain is built from TRBV30 and TRBJ1-3; unclear D gene. The germline CDR1 and CDR2 sequences are GTSNPN and SVGIG (reference sequence). Trimming cost V 2 bases and J 0 bases, with 14 bases left between them. This CDR3 is 16 amino acids long. CDR3 DNA: TGTGCCTGGAGTTTCTTTTCAGGTAGCTCTGGAAACACCATATATTTT. Translated, it gives CAWSFFSGSSGNTIYF.

The gene calls are TRBV9 and TRBJ1-4; TRBD1 agrees at 9 bases. V shed 4 bases, J shed 0 bases, and the junction held 7 bases outside the gene matches. The germline CDR1 and CDR2 sequences are SGDLS and YYNGEE. The CDR3 runs 17 residues. CDR3 amino acids: CASSSRTGAATNEKLFF. The CDR3 DNA follows: TGTGCCAGCAGCAGCCGGACAGGGGCAGCAACTAATGAAAAACTGTTTTTT.

V is TRBV6-5 and J is TRBJ1-1, with 7 bases lining up with TRBD1. The ends lost 8 bases at V and 1 base at J; junction bases unmatched: 4. Germline values: CDR1 MNHEY, CDR2 SVGAGI. This CDR3 contains 13 residues. The CDR3 coding sequence is TGTGCCAGCGCCTCAGGGGGGAACACTGAAGCTTTCTTT. It yields the protein CASASGGNTEAFF.

The chain joins TRBV19 to TRBJ2-1; 10 bases are shared with TRBD1. V lost 3 bases to trimming and J lost 4 bases; unmatched junction nucleotides: 6. Germline CDR1 is LNHDA and CDR2 is SQIVND (reference sequence). The CDR3 has 16 amino acids. The DNA for the CDR3 is TGTGCCAGTAGTATCCTCTGGACAGGGGGGTACAATGAGCAGTTCTTC. Encoded protein: CASSILWTGGYNEQFF.

The rearrangement joins TRBV4-1 to TRBJ1-1, with TRBD1 as a possible D gene (5 bases). CDR3 length: 13 amino acids. V was pared by 4 bases and J by 1 base, with 7 bases between. Germline values: CDR1 MGHRA, CDR2 YSYEKL. CDR3 protein: CASSPTANTEAFF. The CDR3 DNA is TGCGCCAGCAGCCCGACAGCGAACACTGAAGCTTTCTTT.